This T cell receptor beta chain was observed in a study of blood T cell repertoires in COVID-19 (dated by TCRdb to about 2020). Turning to the overall study: Samples covering the acute and convalescent phases of COVID-19 were provided by collaborators in the United States, Italy and Spain. Where HLA class I and class II types were available, the types were taken from metadata supplied by the sample provider, not from assay-based typing. The samples were drawn from two sources: the first 160 participants of the ongoing ImmuneRACE study, and some 1,300 subjects contributed by 6 global collaborators. Subjects who had been exposed to COVID-19, were actively infected with it, or had recovered from it provided the deeply sampled blood TCRbeta repertoires that made up the dataset. The prospective study material was composed of cDNA or gDNA derived from T cells, B-cell-depleted T cells, or PBMCs. The repertoires were released in a freely available public database meant as a resource for research on the immune response to SARS-CoV-2. The sample metadata nearly always contained a de-identified subject ID, COVID-19 status, age in years and sex.

In regard to this clone: Its antigen is currently not known. The input lacks base qualities; no much larger clone sits a single base away.

Overall study outcomes, separate from this receptor: The quantity of clinical and demographic metadata differed by source and by participant and was supplied without curation.

The immunoSEQ Assay, a bias-controlled multiplex PCR, was used to amplify TCRbeta CDR3 regions from genomic DNA. From the authors' description of their analysis: The number of nucleated cells in each sample was estimated by amplification of reference gene primers within the assay. To quantify the absolute abundance of each unique TCRbeta CDR3 rearrangement, sequence reads were collapsed and filtered. For each sample, productive Simpson clonality was calculated as the square root of Simpson's diversity index over productive rearrangements. TCRdb's version of the immuneACCESS table is confined to in-frame rearrangements and falls short of the full clone set. An unresolved V gene accounts for under half of the shortfall where checked; the remainder is of unknown origin. V, J and clone size derive from that table, while D and trimming were established from the DNA sequence. This sample comprises roughly 200,000 clones, roughly 89% of them detected only once. The leading ten clones occupy under 4% of the sample.

Participants in the prospective study were aged about 18 to 90 years, lived in about two dozen United States geographic areas, and enrolled through a virtual design. To assign participants to cohorts, the prospective study relied on clinical history that participants themselves reported in a screening survey and a study questionnaire. A participant counted as exposed if, within 2 weeks of entering the study, that participant had been in contact with someone who had a PCR-confirmed or clinician-diagnosed COVID-19 case. In the prospective study, whole blood, serum and a nasopharyngeal or oropharyngeal swab were collected from each participant by mobile phlebotomists. Additional blood draws and questionnaires over an approximately 2-month period could optionally be provided by prospective study participants. Prospective study blood samples were shipped either frozen or at room temperature before DNA extraction.

The sequence was obtained from a woman aged 25 to 39 who had been exposed to COVID-19. The sample taken for sequencing was PBMCs or T cells enriched from blood (not recorded which).

This receptor carries the CDR3 CASRRTGTKNTGELFF. The base sequence is TGTGCCAGTAGGCGAACCGGGACAAAGAACACCGGGGAGCTGTTTTTT. The V and J segments used are TRBV19 and TRBJ2-2; perhaps TRBD1 is the D gene, with 6 bases matching. The germline V gene (reference sequence) specifies LNHDA as CDR1 and SQIVND as CDR2. The CDR3 runs 16 amino acids, cysteine and phenylalanine included. The DNA shown is the 48-base CDR3, in frame from base 1. V lost 6 bases and J lost 1 base; the stretch between them is 15 bases long.